The source of this T cell receptor beta chain is a study of shared clonotypes between healthy human individuals. The study's findings and limits: Naive subsets usually exceeded memory subsets in estimated richness.

With regard to this clone: Its antigen is unknown.

Sorted-subset replicate PCRs used 200 ng DNA, tens of thousands of T cell genomes. Original methodology: Owing to the provision of junction-only sequences devoid of quality scores by immunoSEQ, filtering differed. Some clones are missing from TCRdb's copy, which holds only in-frame ones; the method was immunoSEQ multiplex PCR. The V and J calls and clone size are taken from that table; D and trimming were inferred from the DNA. Of some 2,000,000 clones in the sample, roughly 96% were seen once. Germline lookup yields CDR1 MDHEN and CDR2 SYDVKM. V was clipped by 6 bases and J by 4 bases; unmatched bases: 9. The CDR3 has 16 amino acids.

This receptor was obtained from a man aged 18-30 years in good health. Source material: naive CD4+ T cells sorted from blood. The sample's subset: CD45RA+ positively selected. This chain joins TRBV28 and TRBJ1-5; 10 positions match TRBD1. The DNA of the CDR3 is TGTGCCAGCAGCTTAATGGACAGGGGGTTTAATCAGCCCCAGCATTTT. It translates to CASSLMDRGFNQPQHF. Based on the CDR3 plus reference TRBV28 and TRBJ1-5, the full variable domain is DVKVTQSSRYLVKRTGEKVFLECVQDMDHENMFWYRQDPGLGLRLIYFSYDVKMKEKGDIPEGYSVSREKKERFSLILESASTNQTSMYLCASSLMDRGFNQPQHFGDGTRLSIL.